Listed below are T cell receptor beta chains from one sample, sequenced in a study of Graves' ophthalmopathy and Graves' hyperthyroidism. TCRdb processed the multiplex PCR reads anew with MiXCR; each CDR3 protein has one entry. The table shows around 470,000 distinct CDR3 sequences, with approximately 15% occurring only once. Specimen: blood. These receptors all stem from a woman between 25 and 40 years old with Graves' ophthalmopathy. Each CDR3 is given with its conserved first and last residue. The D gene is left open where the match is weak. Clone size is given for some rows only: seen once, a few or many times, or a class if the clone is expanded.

CDR3: CASSYGTGEAFF; DNA: TGTGCCAGCAGTTACGGGACAGGGGAAGCTTTCTTT; size: many; V: TRBV7-9; J: TRBJ1-1; D: TRBD1
CDR3: CASSRTGLGSYEQYF; DNA: TGTGCCAGCAGTAGGACAGGTTTAGGGTCCTACGAGCAGTACTTC; size: many; V: TRBV6-2/TRBV6-3; J: TRBJ2-7; D: TRBD1
CDR3: CASSTSWGQSNQPQHF; DNA: TGTGCCAGTAGTACCAGCTGGGGACAGTCGAATCAGCCCCAGCATTTT; size: many; V: TRBV19; J: TRBJ1-5; D: TRBD1
CDR3: CASSDSVDRPYNEQFF; DNA: TGTGCCAGCAGTGACAGTGTGGACAGGCCTTACAATGAGCAGTTCTTC; size: -; V: TRBV6-1; J: TRBJ2-1; D: TRBD1
CDR3: CASNELADQETQYF; DNA: TGTGCCAGCAACGAACTAGCTGATCAAGAGACCCAGTACTTC; size: many; V: TRBV2; J: TRBJ2-5; D: -
CDR3: CASSLRGIVVNTEAFF; DNA: TGTGCCAGCAGCCTCAGGGGGATTGTGGTGAACACTGAAGCTTTCTTT; size: many; V: TRBV6-2/TRBV6-3; J: TRBJ1-1; D: TRBD1
CDR3: CASSWDSVTSYEQYF; DNA: TGTGCCAGCAGTTGGGACAGCGTCACAAGCTACGAGCAGTACTTC; size: many; V: TRBV6-2/TRBV6-3; J: TRBJ2-7; D: TRBD1
CDR3: CASSFGGSPLHF; DNA: TGTGCCAGCAGTTTCGGTGGTTCACCCCTCCACTTT; size: many; V: TRBV28; J: TRBJ1-6; D: -
CDR3: CATRRVLGEQYF; DNA: TGTGCCACCAGGAGGGTTTTAGGGGAGCAGTACTTC; size: many; V: TRBV24-1; J: TRBJ2-7; D: -
CDR3: CASSAGPNQPQHF; DNA: TGTGCCAGCAGCGCGGGACCTAATCAGCCCCAGCATTTT; size: many; V: TRBV11-1; J: TRBJ1-5; D: -
CDR3: CASKNSGLEGEAFF; DNA: TGTGCCAGCAAGAACTCGGGCCTCGAGGGTGAAGCTTTCTTT; size: many; V: TRBV12-3/TRBV12-4; J: TRBJ1-1; D: -
CDR3: CASSPGNSPLHF; DNA: TGTGCCAGCAGTCCTGGGAATTCACCCCTCCACTTT; size: many; V: TRBV12-3/TRBV12-4; J: TRBJ1-6; D: -
CDR3: CAGETHQETQYF; DNA: TGTGCCGGGGAAACGCACCAAGAGACCCAGTACTTC; size: many; V: TRBV30; J: TRBJ2-5; D: -
CDR3: CASSLGPTLTDLSPLHF; DNA: TGTGCCAGCAGCCTGGGGCCCACCCTTACGGACCTTTCACCCCTCCACTTT; size: many; V: TRBV6-5; J: TRBJ1-6; D: -
CDR3: CAISAGGADIQYF; DNA: TGTGCCATCAGTGCCGGGGGGGCGGACATTCAGTACTTC; size: many; V: TRBV10-3; J: TRBJ2-4; D: TRBD2
CDR3: CASSQDSRNTEAFF; DNA: TGCGCCAGCAGCCAAGACAGCCGGAACACTGAAGCTTTCTTT; size: many; V: TRBV4-1; J: TRBJ1-1; D: -
CDR3: CASRPAGAGETQYF; DNA: TGTGCCAGCAGACCAGCGGGGGCCGGGGAGACCCAGTACTTC; size: many; V: TRBV12-3/TRBV12-4; J: TRBJ2-5; D: TRBD2
CDR3: CASSENRGYTEAFF; DNA: TGTGCCAGCAGTGAGAACAGGGGATACACTGAAGCTTTCTTT; size: once; V: TRBV6-1; J: TRBJ1-1; D: TRBD1
CDR3: CSAPTTGGQSNQPQHF; DNA: TGCAGTGCCCCGACGACAGGGGGTCAGAGCAATCAGCCCCAGCATTTT; size: many; V: TRBV20-1; J: TRBJ1-5; D: TRBD1
CDR3: CASSEQPNEQYF; DNA: TGTGCCAGCAGTGAACAACCAAACGAGCAGTACTTC; size: many; V: TRBV25-1; J: TRBJ2-7; D: -
CDR3: CASSIRPNQPQHF; DNA: TGTGCCAGTAGCATCCGTCCGAATCAGCCCCAGCATTTT; size: many; V: TRBV19; J: TRBJ1-5; D: -
CDR3: CASSWGGGGQPQHF; DNA: TGTGCCAGCAGTTGGGGAGGGGGCGGACAGCCCCAGCATTTT; size: -; V: TRBV28; J: TRBJ1-5; D: TRBD1
CDR3: CASSPRLGAAEGTGELFF; DNA: TGTGCTAGCAGCCCCCGCTTAGGGGCGGCGGAAGGGACCGGGGAGCTGTTTTTT; size: few; V: TRBV7-7; J: TRBJ2-2; D: -
CDR3: CAISERGQFEQYF; DNA: TGTGCCATCAGTGAGAGGGGACAGTTCGAGCAGTACTTC; size: many; V: TRBV10-3; J: TRBJ2-7; D: TRBD1
CDR3: CASSVGGETGELFF; DNA: TGTGCCAGCAGCGTAGGCGGGGAGACCGGGGAGCTGTTTTTT; size: few; V: TRBV9; J: TRBJ2-2; D: -
CDR3: CASSPPRGPDEQYF; DNA: TGTGCCAGCAGCCCACCGCGGGGGCCGGACGAGCAGTACTTC; size: -; V: TRBV28; J: TRBJ2-7; D: -
CDR3: CASSIKSSTGELFF; DNA: TGTGCCAGCAGTATCAAGAGCAGCACCGGGGAGCTGTTTTTT; size: -; V: TRBV3-1; J: TRBJ2-2; D: -
CDR3: CATSSGGSGPGANVLTF; DNA: TGTGCCACCAGCAGCGGGGGGTCAGGGCCTGGGGCCAACGTCCTGACTTTC; size: many; V: TRBV15; J: TRBJ2-6; D: TRBD2
CDR3: CASSVQPYEQYF; DNA: TGTGCCAGCAGTGTACAGCCATACGAGCAGTACTTC; size: many; V: TRBV2; J: TRBJ2-7; D: -
CDR3: CASMSPSRGKSNYGYTF; DNA: TGTGCCAGCATGTCTCCTTCTAGGGGGAAATCTAACTATGGCTACACCTTC; size: many; V: TRBV27; J: TRBJ1-2; D: -
CDR3: CASSFSATGGYTF; DNA: TGTGCCAGCAGTTTCTCAGCCACGGGGGGCTACACCTTC; size: many; V: TRBV28; J: TRBJ1-2; D: -
CDR3: CAWSVLGVLAKNIKYF; DNA: TGTGCCTGGAGTGTACTCGGCGTACTAGCCAAAAACATTAAGTACTTC; size: many; V: TRBV30; J: TRBJ2-4; D: -
CDR3: CASSLDGNQETQYF; DNA: TGTGCCAGCAGCCTGGACGGGAACCAAGAGACCCAGTACTTC; size: many; V: TRBV7-2; J: TRBJ2-5; D: -
CDR3: CASTSPSLTYEQYF; DNA: TGTGCCAGCACCTCCCCGTCACTAACCTACGAGCAGTACTTC; size: many; V: TRBV6-1; J: TRBJ2-7; D: -
CDR3: CSAILGSNQPQHF; DNA: TGCAGTGCTATTTTGGGTAGCAATCAGCCCCAGCATTTT; size: many; V: TRBV20-1; J: TRBJ1-5; D: -
CDR3: CASSDSGGSPHNEQFF; DNA: TGTGCCAGCAGTGACTCCGGGGGATCCCCTCACAATGAGCAGTTCTTC; size: many; V: TRBV6-4; J: TRBJ2-1; D: -
CDR3: CASSPWRALNQPQHF; DNA: TGTGCCAGCAGTCCTTGGAGGGCCCTCAATCAGCCCCAGCATTTT; size: many; V: TRBV27; J: TRBJ1-5; D: -
CDR3: CATSRHRDSSYEQYF; DNA: TGTGCCACCAGCAGGCACCGGGACAGCTCCTACGAGCAGTACTTC; size: many; V: TRBV15; J: TRBJ2-7; D: TRBD1
CDR3: CASSEAGDTRRNSPLHF; DNA: TGTGCCAGCAGTGAAGCAGGGGACACCAGGCGGAATTCACCCCTCCACTTT; size: many; V: TRBV6-1; J: TRBJ1-6; D: -
CDR3: CASSAGQGINSPLHF; DNA: TGTGCCAGCAGCGCCGGACAGGGGATAAATTCACCCCTCCACTTT; size: -; V: TRBV11-2; J: TRBJ1-6; D: TRBD1
CDR3: CASSSPGNNSPLHF; DNA: TGTGCCAGCAGTTCACCGGGAAATAATTCACCCCTCCACTTT; size: many; V: TRBV7-9; J: TRBJ1-6; D: -
CDR3: CASSFGTGRGYTF; DNA: TGCGCCAGCAGCTTCGGGACAGGACGTGGCTACACCTTC; size: many; V: TRBV5-1; J: TRBJ1-2; D: TRBD1
CDR3: CASSYSSKGKEQYF; DNA: TGTGCCAGCAGTTACTCGAGTAAGGGGAAAGAGCAGTACTTC; size: many; V: TRBV6-5; J: TRBJ2-7; D: -
CDR3: CASSLVGARILFYGYTF; DNA: TGTGCTAGCAGCTTAGTGGGCGCGAGGATCTTGTTCTATGGCTACACCTTC; size: many; V: TRBV7-7; J: TRBJ1-2; D: -
CDR3: CSAVRRGQETQYF; DNA: TGCAGTGCTGTTCGACGGGGACAAGAGACCCAGTACTTC; size: many; V: TRBV20-1; J: TRBJ2-5; D: -
CDR3: CASSQGKAAGGGNTIYF; DNA: TGCGCCAGCAGCCAAGGAAAAGCTGCCGGTGGTGGAAACACCATATATTTT; size: -; V: TRBV4-1; J: TRBJ1-3; D: -
CDR3: CASSPPGTGGGYTF; DNA: TGTGCCAGCAGTCCTCCTGGGACAGGGGGAGGCTACACCTTC; size: many; V: TRBV28; J: TRBJ1-2; D: TRBD1
CDR3: CSAVHAGGLETQYF; DNA: TGCAGTGCGGTTCACGCGGGGGGGCTGGAGACCCAGTACTTC; size: many; V: TRBV20-1; J: TRBJ2-5; D: TRBD2
CDR3: CASSNAPRPYEQYF; DNA: TGTGCCAGCAGCAATGCACCGCGACCCTACGAGCAGTACTTC; size: many; V: TRBV7-9; J: TRBJ2-7; D: -
CDR3: CASRTLIGSYEQYF; DNA: TGTGCCAGCAGAACACTCATAGGCTCCTACGAGCAGTACTTC; size: many; V: TRBV6-5; J: TRBJ2-7; D: -
CDR3: CASRGSGRERSSYEQYF; DNA: TGTGCCAGCCGAGGTAGCGGGAGGGAAAGGAGCTCCTACGAGCAGTACTTC; size: -; V: TRBV6-1; J: TRBJ2-7; D: TRBD2
CDR3: CASSLQGSAYGYTF; DNA: TGTGCCAGCAGCTTACAGGGCAGCGCCTATGGCTACACCTTC; size: many; V: TRBV6-5; J: TRBJ1-2; D: -
CDR3: CASTALAGAGELFF; DNA: TGCGCCAGCACGGCACTAGCGGGAGCTGGGGAGCTGTTTTTT; size: -; V: TRBV4-1; J: TRBJ2-2; D: TRBD2
CDR3: CASSLFSSSAETQYF; DNA: TGTGCCAGCAGCTTATTCTCGTCTAGTGCTGAGACCCAGTACTTC; size: few; V: TRBV11-2; J: TRBJ2-5; D: -
CDR3: CASSLGTFNSYEQYF; DNA: TGTGCCAGCAGTCTTGGGACCTTCAATTCCTACGAGCAGTACTTC; size: many; V: TRBV28; J: TRBJ2-7; D: -
CDR3: CASSYSSGSETQYF; DNA: TGTGCCAGCAGTTACTCGAGTGGGTCCGAGACCCAGTACTTC; size: -; V: TRBV6-5; J: TRBJ2-5; D: -
CDR3: CASSRGMGETQYF; DNA: TGTGCCAGCAGCCGAGGGATGGGAGAGACCCAGTACTTC; size: few; V: TRBV12-3/TRBV12-4; J: TRBJ2-5; D: -
CDR3: CASSGRQEETQYF; DNA: TGTGCCAGCAGCGGGCGACAGGAAGAGACCCAGTACTTC; size: many; V: TRBV9; J: TRBJ2-5; D: -